Following are 22 T cell receptor beta chains from one sample sequenced in a study of blood T cell repertoires in COVID-19. Produced via immunoSEQ multiplex PCR; TCRdb's table is partial and in-frame only. The sample contains tens of thousands of clones, around 87% of which appear only once. Sequencing was performed on peripheral blood. The receptors shown here come from a woman at least 80 years old with COVID-19, enrolled during active disease.

This clone has a handful of counts. This rearrangement joins TRBV6-4 to TRBJ1-1, with D maybe TRBD1 (6 bases). The germline CDR1 and CDR2 sequences are MRHNA and SNTAGT. This CDR3 has 17 residues. Deletions cut 6 bases from V and 0 bases from J, with 20 bases between. The CDR3 loop reads CASRPRGITALNTEAFF. CDR3 nucleotides: TGTGCCAGCAGGCCCAGGGGCATCACAGCCTTGAACACTGAAGCTTTCTTT.

This chain uses TRBV5-6 with TRBJ1-5, with D maybe TRBD1 (6 bases). CDR1 and CDR2 (germline): SGHDT, YYEEEE. The ends were cut back, 4 bases at V and 0 bases at J, with 11 bases in the middle. There are 15 residues in the CDR3. CDR3 nucleotides: TGTGCCAGCAGCCAAGGGGGGGTTAGCAATCAGCCCCAGCATTTT. It is translated as CASSQGGVSNQPQHF.

V is TRBV6-5 and J is TRBJ1-5, with a tentative D call TRBD1 (6 bases). The CDR3 runs to 14 residues. The V gene's germline CDR1 is MNHEY and CDR2 SVGAGI. Trimming took off 6 bases at V and 1 base at J, with 10 bases between the two ends. CDR3 sequence: CASRGDTSNQPQHF. CDR3 DNA sequence: TGTGCCAGCAGGGGGGACACCAGCAATCAGCCCCAGCATTTT.

The V call is TRBV18, the J call TRBJ2-7, with 11 bases that match TRBD2. The length of the CDR3 is 14 residues. CDR1 KGHSH and CDR2 LQKENI come from the germline V gene. V shed 4 bases, J shed 2 bases, and the junction held 1 base outside the gene matches. The CDR3 region has the DNA TGTGCCAGCTCACATAGCGGGGGGGCCTACGAGCAGTACTTC. Protein sequence: CASSHSGGAYEQYF.

In this sample, this clone turned up a few times. The rearrangement joins TRBV29-1 to TRBJ1-1; perhaps TRBD1 as D (5 bases). V dropped 7 bases and J dropped 8 bases, with 20 bases sitting between them. The CDR3 length is 13 residues. Germline loops: CDR1 SQVTM, CDR2 ANQGSEA. Written as DNA, the CDR3 is TGCAGCGGCGCCGGCCAGGGTTGGCCAGAAGCTTTCTTT. Protein sequence: CSGAGQGWPEAFF. Full variable domain (outside the CDR3, taken from reference TRBV29-1 and TRBJ1-1): SAVISQKPSRDICQRGTSLTIQCQVDSQVTMMFWYRQQPGQSLTLIATANQGSEATYESGFVIDKFPISRPNLTFSTLTVSNMSPEDSSIYLCSGAGQGWPEAFFGQGTRLTVV.

J is TRBJ2-3 and V is TRBV2, with D possibly being TRBD2 (5 bases). Per germline, CDR1 SNHLY and CDR2 FYNNEI. Trimming removed 6 bases from V and 0 bases from J, with 16 bases in between. CDR3 length: 16 residues. In DNA form, the CDR3 reads TGTGCCAGCAGGATTCTGGCCAGCGGTAGCACAGATACGCAGTATTTT. Translation: CASRILASGSTDTQYF.

This clone has only one observation. This chain uses TRBV19 with TRBJ1-2; 10 nucleotides match TRBD1. The J segment lost 8 bases and the V segment lost 4 bases, leaving 7 bases of the junction unmatched. The CDR3 extends over 14 amino acids. From germline, CDR1 is LNHDA and CDR2 SQIVND (reference sequence). The CDR3 coding sequence is TGTGCCAGTAGTACCCTGACAGGGGGCCGAGGCTACACCTTC. This encodes CASSTLTGGRGYTF.

V and J are TRBV23-1 and TRBJ1-5, with 10 bases fitting TRBD1. TRBV23-1 is classed as an ORF, of uncertain function. V was pared by 7 bases and J by 3 bases, with 6 bases of the junction left unmatched. The CDR3 is 15 amino acids. The CDR3 nucleotides are TGCGCCAGCACTCGGACAGGGGGTAACAATCAGCCCCAGCATTTT. It specifies CASTRTGGNNQPQHF.

This chain uses TRBV19 with TRBJ1-3; the match to TRBD1 covers 7 bases. V shed 4 bases and J 0 bases; nucleotides not matched to a gene: 12. The germline V gene encodes CDR1 LNHDA and CDR2 SQIVND (reference sequence). The CDR3 runs to 18 residues. DNA of the CDR3: TGTGCCAGTAGTACCGGTTTGGGCGGGACAGTCTCTGGAAACACCATATATTTT. Translation: CASSTGLGGTVSGNTIYF.

The chain has TRBV12-3 or TRBV12-4 and TRBJ2-5; D is unclear. Trimming took 6 bases from V and 0 from J, leaving 8 bases between them. The CDR3 has 13 residues. The CDR3: CASSLQYQETQYF. As DNA, the CDR3 is TGTGCCAGCAGCCTACAGTACCAAGAGACCCAGTACTTC.

The V gene is TRBV5-4, the J gene TRBJ1-3; D is possibly TRBD1 (6 bases). Germline V gene data show CDR1 as SGHNT and CDR2 as YYREEE (reference sequence). V was trimmed by 3 bases and J by 0 bases, leaving 13 bases between them. The CDR3 runs 16 residues. CDR3 DNA sequence: TGTGCCAGCAGCTCCGGGGGGCCCCGCTCTGGAAACACCATATATTTT. Translated: CASSSGGPRSGNTIYF.

The chain recombines TRBV3-1 (or the pseudogene TRBV3-2) with TRBJ2-7, with D uncertain. Germline CDR1 is LGHDT and CDR2 is YNNKEL (reference sequence). V lost 4 bases to trimming and J lost 5 bases, with 9 bases between them. The CDR3 contains 12 residues. The CDR3 DNA is TGTGCCAGCAGCCCTACGGAGCACGAGCAGTACTTC. Its translation: CASSPTEHEQYF.

The chain links TRBV3-1 (or the pseudogene TRBV3-2) to TRBJ1-1; TRBD1 agrees at 9 bases. The V segment lost 4 bases and the J segment 5 bases; nucleotides outside the gene matches: 5. The CDR3 covers 14 residues. Germline CDR1 reads LGHDT; CDR2 reads YNNKEL (reference sequence). CDR3 protein: CASSRGQGGTEAFF. CDR3 DNA: TGTGCCAGCAGCCGGGGACAGGGTGGGACTGAAGCTTTCTTT.

The CDR3 nucleotides are TGTGCCAGCAGCTTGTCGGGGAGGACTCAAGAGACCCAGTACTTC. This sequence encodes CASSLSGRTQETQYF. This sequence joins TRBV5-4 and TRBJ2-5; possible D gene TRBD2, 6 bases. Deletions cut 1 base from V and 2 bases from J, with 12 bases between. The CDR3 extends over 15 amino acids. CDR1 is SGHNT, CDR2 YYREEE, per germline (reference sequence).

This chain links TRBV19 with TRBJ1-3; maybe TRBD1 (6 bases). V lost 5 bases, J lost 0 bases, and 11 bases lay in between. The CDR3 has 15 amino acids. In germline, CDR1 is LNHDA, CDR2 SQIVND (reference sequence). CDR3 sequence reads: CASSPDSLSGNTIYF. The CDR3 DNA sequence: TGTGCCAGTAGTCCGGACAGCCTCTCTGGAAACACCATATATTTT.

The chain is built from TRBV5-1 and TRBJ1-4, with a tentative D call TRBD1 (6 bases). CDR3 length equals 13 residues. Germline-derived CDR1 and CDR2 are SGHRS and YFSETQ. Trimming removed 4 bases at V and 6 bases at J, with 10 bases between. CDR3 residues: CASSEQGDEKLFF. The CDR3 nucleotides read TGCGCCAGCAGCGAACAGGGTGATGAAAAACTGTTTTTT.

The chain has TRBV3-1 (or the pseudogene TRBV3-2) and TRBJ1-1, with D possibly TRBD1 on 6 matching bases. V was shortened by 6 bases and J by 1 base, with 9 bases between the two germline ends. The V gene's germline CDR1 is LGHDT and CDR2 YNNKEL (reference sequence). The CDR3 runs 13 residues. This CDR3 is CASSKQGNTEAFF. The CDR3 coding sequence is TGTGCCAGCAGTAAACAGGGGAACACTGAAGCTTTCTTT.

The rearrangement joins TRBV5-1 to TRBJ1-2; unclear D gene. The CDR3 covers 14 residues. With 0 bases removed from V and 8 bases from J, the gap between germline ends came to 14 bases. Per germline, CDR1 SGHRS and CDR2 YFSETQ. DNA for the CDR3: TGCGCCAGCAGCTTGGAACTGGGAGAGGAAGGCTACACCTTC. It yields the protein CASSLELGEEGYTF.

The chain carries TRBV30 and TRBJ1-5; tentative D call: TRBD1 (6 bases). Germline V CDR1 and CDR2: GTSNPN, SVGIG (reference sequence). This CDR3 contains 15 residues. V was cut by 2 bases and J by 3 bases, with 14 bases left in between. The CDR3 bases are TGTGCCTGGAGTCCGGGGGGGGCGATCAATCAGCCCCAGCATTTT. The encoded protein is CAWSPGGAINQPQHF.

The chain carries TRBV13 and TRBJ1-2; a possible D gene is TRBD1 (6 bases). V lost 4 bases to trimming and J lost 0 bases, with 9 bases between them. The CDR3 extends over 14 amino acids. Germline assignment: CDR1 PRHDT and CDR2 FYEKMQ (reference sequence). CDR3 loop: CASSSDRTNYGYTF. In DNA, the CDR3 is TGTGCCAGCAGCTCTGACAGGACTAACTATGGCTACACCTTC.

J is TRBJ2-2 and V is TRBV30, with 11 positions matching TRBD2. The CDR3 has 15 amino acids. Unmatched junction bases numbered 4, after V lost 4 bases and J lost 3 bases. Germline V gene lookup returns CDR1 GTSNPN and CDR2 SVGIG (reference sequence). CDR3 DNA sequence: TGTGCCTGGAATAGCGGGGGGGCGTACACCGGGGAGCTGTTTTTT. Its translation: CAWNSGGAYTGELFF.

The chain links TRBV27 to TRBJ1-2, with 7 bases that match TRBD1. Germline V gene data show CDR1 as MNHEY and CDR2 as SMNVEV (reference sequence). Unmatched junction bases numbered 8, after V lost 5 bases and J lost 8 bases. The CDR3 consists of 13 residues. The CDR3 reads CASSQQGFGGYTF. Here the CDR3 DNA reads TGTGCCAGCAGTCAACAGGGGTTCGGGGGCTACACCTTC.